This T cell receptor beta chain was identified in a study of cytomegalovirus exposure and HLA in healthy donors. Findings of the study overall: Sequencing probably produced one cluster of sequence variants that were highly shared. Accurate predictions that matched the HLA-A and HLA-B alleles of most subjects were reportedly made from TCR beta sequences.

As to this clone: Its specificity is unknown. Relative to the germline gene, one junction end is altered; a read error may explain this.

CDR1 and CDR2 (germline): SEHNR, FQNEAQ (reference sequence). CDR3 length equals 12 residues. Samples came from healthy bone marrow donors. Researchers ran the PCR with 60 Vbeta and 13 Jbeta primers. Here immunoSEQ multiplex PCR was the method, and the copy in TCRdb shows in-frame clones only, minus some. The sample yields a few hundred thousand clones, about 75% seen once. This receptor was taken from a woman under 40 in good health and CMV-seronegative. Sequencing input: PBMCs. The chain uses TRBV7-9 and TRBJ2-7; D gene uncertain. The chain's CDR3 is CSSSITFYEQYF. CDR3 in DNA: TGTTCCAGCAGCATAACATTCTACGAGCAGTACTTC.